The 2 T cell receptor beta chains given below trace back to one sample, sequenced in a study of T-cell memory formation after mild COVID-19. TCRdb analysed the 5' RACE reads with MiXCR anew, one entry per CDR3 protein. The sample shows 150,000 to 200,000 distinct CDR3 sequences, around a sixth of them seen only once. The sample consisted of PBMCs or a T cell subset sorted from them (not recorded which). The source of these receptors is a man in his late teens or twenties who had mild COVID-19 (a few samples of this study predate the infection). Cell type and time point are not known.

The V call is TRBV20-1, the J call TRBJ2-7; a possible D gene is TRBD1 (6 bases). Trimming shortened V by 5 bases and J by 5 bases, and 16 bases separated the two germline ends. The germline gives CDR1 DFQATT, CDR2 SNEGSKA (reference sequence). The CDR3 has 13 amino acids. The chain's CDR3 is CSAAHTGFHEQYF. Here the CDR3 DNA reads TGCAGTGCTGCCCACACAGGGTTCCACGAGCAGTACTTC.

The table lists this clonotype with a few counts. This chain joins TRBV18 and TRBJ1-1; weak D call: TRBD1 (6 bases). The length of the CDR3 is 16 residues. CDR1 is KGHSH and CDR2 is LQKENI in the germline V gene. The ends were cut back, 2 bases at V and 3 bases at J, with 16 bases in the middle. The CDR3 protein is CASSPSWAGVYTEAFF. As DNA, the CDR3 is TGTGCCAGCTCACCATCGTGGGCAGGGGTGTACACTGAAGCTTTCTTT.